Here is one T cell receptor (beta chain) with its context. Looked up from germline, CDR1 is LGHNA and CDR2 is YSLEER. The CDR3 spans 14 residues. The ends lost 3 bases at V and 13 bases at J; junction bases unmatched: 7. Cohort placement rested on clinical history that participants reported themselves. The entry originates in a study of blood T cell repertoires in COVID-19. Study-wide context: Spain, Italy and the United States supplied samples that represented acute and convalescent COVID-19.

Original data processing: Using reference gene primer amplification, nucleated cell counts were estimated. Produced via immunoSEQ multiplex PCR; TCRdb's table is partial and in-frame only. The D gene and trimming were derived from the DNA, and the V and J assignments and clone size from that table. The table includes 250,000 to 300,000 clones, about 90% detected once. The TCR originated in a human donor in a cohort exposed to, infected with or recovered from COVID-19 (not recorded which). The donor label of this sample is uncertain. The chain joins TRBV4-3 to TRBJ1-6, with TRBD1 matching 9 bases. Material: PBMCs or T cells enriched from blood (not recorded which). The CDR3 DNA follows: TGCGCCAGCAGCCACCCCGGGACAGGGTCGCCCCTCCACTTT. It codes for CASSHPGTGSPLHF.